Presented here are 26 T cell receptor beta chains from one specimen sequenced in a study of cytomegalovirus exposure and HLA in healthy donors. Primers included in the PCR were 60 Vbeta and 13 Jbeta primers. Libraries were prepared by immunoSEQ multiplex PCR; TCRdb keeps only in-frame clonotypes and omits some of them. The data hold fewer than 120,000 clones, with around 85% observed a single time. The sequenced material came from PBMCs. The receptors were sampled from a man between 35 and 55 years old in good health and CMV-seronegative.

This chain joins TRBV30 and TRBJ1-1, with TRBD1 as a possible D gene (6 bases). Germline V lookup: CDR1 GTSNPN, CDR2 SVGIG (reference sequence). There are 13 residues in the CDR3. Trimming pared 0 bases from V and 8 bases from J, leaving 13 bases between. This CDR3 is CAWSVLGRGEAFF. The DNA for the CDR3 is TGTGCCTGGAGTGTATTGGGGAGGGGGGAAGCTTTCTTT.

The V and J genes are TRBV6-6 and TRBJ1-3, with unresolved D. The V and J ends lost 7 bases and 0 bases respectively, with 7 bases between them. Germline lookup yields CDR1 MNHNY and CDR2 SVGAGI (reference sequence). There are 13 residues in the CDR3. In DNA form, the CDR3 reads TGTGCCAGCACCCTGAGCTCTGGAAACACCATATATTTT. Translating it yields CASTLSSGNTIYF.

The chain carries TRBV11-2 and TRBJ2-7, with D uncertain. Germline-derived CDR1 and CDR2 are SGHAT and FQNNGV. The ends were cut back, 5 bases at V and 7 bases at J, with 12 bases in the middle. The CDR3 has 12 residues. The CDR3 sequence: CASSPPNREQYF. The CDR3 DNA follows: TGTGCCAGCAGCCCCCCCAATCGGGAGCAGTACTTC.

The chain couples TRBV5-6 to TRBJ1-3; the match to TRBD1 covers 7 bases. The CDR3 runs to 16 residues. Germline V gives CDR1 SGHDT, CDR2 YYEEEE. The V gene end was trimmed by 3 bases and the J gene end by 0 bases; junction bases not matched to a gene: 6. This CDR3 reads CASSSDRSISGNTIYF. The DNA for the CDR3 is TGTGCCAGCAGCTCGGACAGGAGCATCTCTGGAAACACCATATATTTT.

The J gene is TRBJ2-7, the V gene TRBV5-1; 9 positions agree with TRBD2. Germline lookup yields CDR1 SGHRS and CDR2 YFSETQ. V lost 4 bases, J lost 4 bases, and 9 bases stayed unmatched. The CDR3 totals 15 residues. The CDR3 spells CASSQQAGGTYEQYF. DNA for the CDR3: TGCGCCAGCAGCCAACAGGCGGGGGGGACTTACGAGCAGTACTTC.

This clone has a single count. CDR3 nucleotide sequence: TGCGCCAGCAGCTTGGAGGCAGGCGGAGGTCAGCCCCAGCATTTT. Encoded protein: CASSLEAGGGQPQHF. The chain carries TRBV5-1 and TRBJ1-5; D gene unclear. CDR3 size: 15 residues. CDR1 and CDR2 from the germline V gene are SGHRS and YFSETQ. The V and J ends lost 0 bases and 6 bases respectively, with 13 bases between them.

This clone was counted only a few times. CDR3: CASSLGRVGANVLTF. In nucleotides, the CDR3 is TGCGCCAGCAGCTTGGGCAGGGTTGGGGCCAACGTCCTGACTTTC. This chain uses TRBV5-1 with TRBJ2-6, with TRBD1 as a possible D gene (5 bases). The V end was cut by 0 bases, the J end by 3 bases, with 7 bases between. In germline, CDR1 is SGHRS, CDR2 YFSETQ. This CDR3 spans 15 amino acids.

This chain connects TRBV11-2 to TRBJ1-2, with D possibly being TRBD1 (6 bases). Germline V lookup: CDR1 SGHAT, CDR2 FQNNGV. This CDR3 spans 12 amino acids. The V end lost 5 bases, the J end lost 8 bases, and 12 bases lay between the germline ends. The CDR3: CASSPGAGGYTF. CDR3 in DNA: TGTGCCAGCAGCCCAGGGGCGGGCGGCTACACCTTC.

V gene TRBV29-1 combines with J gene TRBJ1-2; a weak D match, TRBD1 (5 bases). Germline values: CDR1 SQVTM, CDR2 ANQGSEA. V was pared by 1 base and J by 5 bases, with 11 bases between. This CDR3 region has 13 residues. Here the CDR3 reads CSVEGSQGYGYTF. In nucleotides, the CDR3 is TGCAGCGTTGAAGGTTCCCAGGGATATGGCTACACCTTC.

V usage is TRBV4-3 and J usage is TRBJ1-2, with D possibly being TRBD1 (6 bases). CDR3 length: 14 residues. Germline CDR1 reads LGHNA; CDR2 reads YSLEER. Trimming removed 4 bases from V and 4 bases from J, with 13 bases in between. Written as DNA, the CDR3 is TGCGCCAGCAGCCGCATAGGACAGATCTATGGCTACACCTTC. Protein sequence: CASSRIGQIYGYTF.

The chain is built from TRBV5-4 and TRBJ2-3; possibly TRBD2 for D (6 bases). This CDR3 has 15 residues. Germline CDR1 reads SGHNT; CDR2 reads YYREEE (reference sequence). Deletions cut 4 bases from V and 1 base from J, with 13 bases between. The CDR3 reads CASSRRDSRTDTQYF. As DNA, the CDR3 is TGTGCCAGCAGCCGCCGGGACTCCCGCACAGATACGCAGTATTTT.

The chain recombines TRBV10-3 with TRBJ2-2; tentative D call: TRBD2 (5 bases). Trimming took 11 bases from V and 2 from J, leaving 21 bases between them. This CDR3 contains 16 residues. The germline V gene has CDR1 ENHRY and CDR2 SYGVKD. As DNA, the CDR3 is TGTGCCGTCCGTGGACGTGAGGACTCCAACACCGGGGAGCTGTTTTTT. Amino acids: CAVRGREDSNTGELFF.

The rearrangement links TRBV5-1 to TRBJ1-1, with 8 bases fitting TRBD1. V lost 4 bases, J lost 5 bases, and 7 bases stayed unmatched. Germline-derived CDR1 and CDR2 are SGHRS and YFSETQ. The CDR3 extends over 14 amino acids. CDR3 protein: CASSLDRATTEAFF. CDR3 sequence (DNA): TGCGCCAGCAGCCTGGACAGGGCGACGACTGAAGCTTTCTTT.

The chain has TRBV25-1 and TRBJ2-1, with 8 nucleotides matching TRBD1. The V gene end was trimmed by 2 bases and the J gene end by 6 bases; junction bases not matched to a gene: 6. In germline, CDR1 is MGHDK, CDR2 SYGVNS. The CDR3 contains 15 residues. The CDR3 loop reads CASSEIRTGSNEQFF. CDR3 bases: TGTGCCAGCAGTGAAATAAGGACAGGGAGCAATGAGCAGTTCTTC.

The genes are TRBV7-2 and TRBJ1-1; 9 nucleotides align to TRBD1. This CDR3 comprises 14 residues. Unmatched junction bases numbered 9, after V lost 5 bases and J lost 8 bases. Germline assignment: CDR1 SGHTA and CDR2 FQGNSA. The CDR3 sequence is CASSLTGGVPEAFF. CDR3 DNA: TGTGCCAGCAGCCTTACAGGGGGCGTCCCCGAAGCTTTCTTT.

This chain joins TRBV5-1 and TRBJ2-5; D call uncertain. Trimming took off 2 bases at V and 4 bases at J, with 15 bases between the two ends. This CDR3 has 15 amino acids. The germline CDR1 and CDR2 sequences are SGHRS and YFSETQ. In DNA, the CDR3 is TGCGCCAGCAGCTTTTTCCGTCTAGAAGGAGAGACCCAGTACTTC. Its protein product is CASSFFRLEGETQYF.

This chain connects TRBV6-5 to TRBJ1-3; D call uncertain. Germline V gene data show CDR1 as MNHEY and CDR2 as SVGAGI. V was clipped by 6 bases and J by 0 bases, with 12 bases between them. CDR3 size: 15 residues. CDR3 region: CASRAGLTSGNTIYF. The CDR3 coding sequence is TGTGCCAGCAGAGCGGGCCTGACCTCTGGAAACACCATATATTTT.

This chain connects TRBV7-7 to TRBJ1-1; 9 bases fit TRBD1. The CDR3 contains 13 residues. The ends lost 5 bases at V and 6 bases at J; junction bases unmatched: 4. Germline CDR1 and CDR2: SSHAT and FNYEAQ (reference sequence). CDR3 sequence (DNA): TGTGCCAGCAGCCTAGGACAGGGGTCTGAAGCTTTCTTT. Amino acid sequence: CASSLGQGSEAFF. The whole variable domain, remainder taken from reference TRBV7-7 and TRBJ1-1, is GAGVSQSPRYKVTKRGQDVTLRCDPISSHATLYWYQQALGQGPEFLTYFNYEAQPDKSGLPSDRFSAERPEGSISTLTIQRTEQRDSAMYRCASSLGQGSEAFFGQGTRLTVV.

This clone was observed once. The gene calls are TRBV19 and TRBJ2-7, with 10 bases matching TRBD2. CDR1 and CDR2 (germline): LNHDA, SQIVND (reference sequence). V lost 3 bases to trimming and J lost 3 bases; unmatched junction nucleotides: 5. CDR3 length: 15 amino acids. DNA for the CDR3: TGTGCCAGTAGTATCGGAGCTAGCGGGGGCTACGAGCAGTACTTC. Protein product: CASSIGASGGYEQYF.

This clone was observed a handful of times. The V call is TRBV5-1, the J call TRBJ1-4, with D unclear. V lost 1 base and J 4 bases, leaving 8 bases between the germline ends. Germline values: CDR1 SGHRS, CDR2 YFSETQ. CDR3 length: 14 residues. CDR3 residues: CASSLSGYNEKLFF. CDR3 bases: TGCGCCAGCAGCTTGTCCGGGTATAATGAAAAACTGTTTTTT.

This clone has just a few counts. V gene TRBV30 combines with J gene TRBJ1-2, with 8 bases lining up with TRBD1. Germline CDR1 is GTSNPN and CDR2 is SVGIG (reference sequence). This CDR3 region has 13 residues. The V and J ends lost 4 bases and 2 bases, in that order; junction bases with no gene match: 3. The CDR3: CAWKDRGNYGYTF. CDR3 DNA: TGTGCCTGGAAAGACAGGGGAAACTATGGCTACACCTTC.

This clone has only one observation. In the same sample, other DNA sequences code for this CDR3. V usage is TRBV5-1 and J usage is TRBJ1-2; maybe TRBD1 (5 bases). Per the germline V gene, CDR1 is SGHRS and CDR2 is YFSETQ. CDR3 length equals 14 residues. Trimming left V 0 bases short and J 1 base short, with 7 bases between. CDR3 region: CASSLEGRNYGYTF. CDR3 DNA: TGCGCCAGCAGCTTGGAGGGGCGTAACTATGGCTACACCTTC. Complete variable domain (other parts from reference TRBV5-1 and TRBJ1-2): KAGVTQTPRYLIKTRGQQVTLSCSPISGHRSVSWYQQTPGQGLQFLFEYFSETQRNKGNFPGRFSGRQFSNSRSEMNVSTLELGDSALYLCASSLEGRNYGYTFGSGTRLTVV.

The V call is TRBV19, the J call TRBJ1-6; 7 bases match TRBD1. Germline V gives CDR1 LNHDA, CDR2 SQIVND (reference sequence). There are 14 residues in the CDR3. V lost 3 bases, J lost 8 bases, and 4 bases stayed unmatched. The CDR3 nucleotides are TGTGCCAGTAGTATGGGGACAGATTATTCACCCCTCCACTTT. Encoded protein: CASSMGTDYSPLHF.

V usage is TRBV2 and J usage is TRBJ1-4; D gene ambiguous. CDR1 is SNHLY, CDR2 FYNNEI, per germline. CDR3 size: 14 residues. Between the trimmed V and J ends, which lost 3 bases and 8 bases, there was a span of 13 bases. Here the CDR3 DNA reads TGTGCCAGCAGTGACCCGGGTCGTTCCGAAAAACTGTTTTTT. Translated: CASSDPGRSEKLFF.

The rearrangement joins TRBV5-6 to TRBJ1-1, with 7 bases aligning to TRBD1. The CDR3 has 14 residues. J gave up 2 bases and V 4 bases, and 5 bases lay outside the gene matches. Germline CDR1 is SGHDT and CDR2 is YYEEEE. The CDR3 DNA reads TGTGCCAGCAGCGGCTACAGGGGAAACACTGAAGCTTTCTTT. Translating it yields CASSGYRGNTEAFF.

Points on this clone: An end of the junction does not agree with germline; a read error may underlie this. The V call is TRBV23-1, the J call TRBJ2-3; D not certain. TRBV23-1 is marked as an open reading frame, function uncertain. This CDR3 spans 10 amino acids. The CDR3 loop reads CASPSRYEDF. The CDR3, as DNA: TGCGCCAGCCCCTCCCGGTATGAGGATTTT.